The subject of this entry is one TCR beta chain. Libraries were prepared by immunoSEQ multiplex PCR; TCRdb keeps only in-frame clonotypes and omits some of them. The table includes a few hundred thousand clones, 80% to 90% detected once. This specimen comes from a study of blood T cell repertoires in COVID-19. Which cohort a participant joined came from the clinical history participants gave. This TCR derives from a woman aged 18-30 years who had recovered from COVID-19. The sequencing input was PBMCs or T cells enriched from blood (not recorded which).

The CDR3 here is CASSLGVQGGFNEQFF. In DNA, the CDR3 is TGTGCCAGCAGCTTAGGAGTACAGGGGGGATTCAATGAGCAGTTCTTC. The chain is built from TRBV11-2 and TRBJ2-1; 8 positions agree with TRBD1. Germline V gene data show CDR1 as SGHAT and CDR2 as FQNNGV. This CDR3 has 16 residues. Unmatched junction bases numbered 8, after V lost 1 base and J lost 6 bases.